This is a list of T cell receptor beta chains from one sample in a study of glioma-infiltrating T cells after dendritic cell vaccination. The assay was immunoSEQ multiplex PCR, and TCRdb's table has in-frame clones only and misses some. The sample has approximately 48,000 clones, 85% seen once. The sequenced sample was blood, obtained before dendritic cell vaccination. These receptors originate from a human donor with glioblastoma. The CDR3 runs from the conserved cysteine through the conserved F or W. The D gene is left open where the match is weak. The listing skips clone size in some rows; elsewhere it reads once, few, many or a size class.

clone_size: NA
j_call: TRBJ2-3
v_call: TRBV9
d_call: NA
cdr3_nt: TGTGCCAGCAGCGTAGTAGCGGCCAACACAGATACGCAGTATTTT
cdr3_aa: CASSVVAANTDTQYF

clone_size: NA
j_call: TRBJ1-4
v_call: TRBV9
d_call: NA
cdr3_nt: TGTGCCAGCAGCGTAGAAGAGGGGGGGACTGAAAAACTGTTTTTT
cdr3_aa: CASSVEEGGTEKLFF

clone_size: NA
j_call: TRBJ1-2
v_call: TRBV6-5
d_call: TRBD1
cdr3_nt: TGTGCCAGCAGTGCAGGGCCGCAGGGGGGCCATGGCTACACCTTC
cdr3_aa: CASSAGPQGGHGYTF

clone_size: NA
j_call: TRBJ2-1
v_call: TRBV4-1
d_call: TRBD1
cdr3_nt: TGCGCCAGCAGCCAAGATCTGGTTTCGGGACAGGGCTTCTTC
cdr3_aa: CASSQDLVSGQGFF

clone_size: NA
j_call: TRBJ2-5
v_call: TRBV6-5
d_call: TRBD2
cdr3_nt: TGTGCCAGCAGTTACGGACTAGCGGGAGCAGAGACCCAGTACTTC
cdr3_aa: CASSYGLAGAETQYF

clone_size: once
j_call: TRBJ1-2
v_call: TRBV5-6
d_call: TRBD1
cdr3_nt: TGTGCCAGCAGCCGTGCTGGCAGGGGGGACTATGGCTACACCTTC
cdr3_aa: CASSRAGRGDYGYTF

clone_size: NA
j_call: TRBJ1-1
v_call: TRBV10-3
d_call: TRBD1
cdr3_nt: TGTGCCATCAGCGATTCGGGACAGTTGAACACTGAAGCTTTCTTT
cdr3_aa: CAISDSGQLNTEAFF

clone_size: NA
j_call: TRBJ1-2
v_call: TRBV6-5
d_call: TRBD1
cdr3_nt: TGTGCCAGCAGTTACGAATACAGGGGTTATGGCTACACCTTC
cdr3_aa: CASSYEYRGYGYTF

clone_size: NA
j_call: TRBJ2-1
v_call: TRBV25-1
d_call: NA
cdr3_nt: TGTGCCAGCAGTGAAGCGATAGGCGGTTCCTCCTACAATGAGCAGTTCTTC
cdr3_aa: CASSEAIGGSSYNEQFF

clone_size: NA
j_call: TRBJ2-1
v_call: TRBV9
d_call: TRBD2
cdr3_nt: TGTGCCAGCAGCCCTCTAGCGGACAATGAGCAGTTCTTC
cdr3_aa: CASSPLADNEQFF

clone_size: NA
j_call: TRBJ2-1
v_call: TRBV7-2
d_call: TRBD2
cdr3_nt: TGTGCCAGCAGCTTAGCTAGCGGGGGGTCCTACAATGAGCAGTTCTTC
cdr3_aa: CASSLASGGSYNEQFF

clone_size: NA
j_call: TRBJ2-7
v_call: TRBV7-3
d_call: TRBD1
cdr3_nt: TGTGCCAGCAGCTTAGGCCAGGGGGCCCACGAGCAGTACTTC
cdr3_aa: CASSLGQGAHEQYF

clone_size: NA
j_call: TRBJ1-2
v_call: TRBV7-2
d_call: NA
cdr3_nt: TGTGCCACCATGGGGGGATTGGGCTATGGCTACACCTTC
cdr3_aa: CATMGGLGYGYTF

clone_size: NA
j_call: TRBJ2-5
v_call: TRBV5-1
d_call: TRBD2
cdr3_nt: TGCGCCAGCACTATGGGTAGCGGGGGGGTCCAAGAGACCCAGTACTTC
cdr3_aa: CASTMGSGGVQETQYF